One sample yielded the 24 T cell receptor beta chains listed below, sequenced in a study of neurological immune-mediated disorders. Using its own MiXCR run on the 5' RACE reads, TCRdb lists one record per CDR3 protein. The sample has tens of thousands of distinct CDR3 sequences, approximately 4.1% seen once; the top ten hold approximately 2.9%. Sample: PBMCs. The receptor set was obtained from a man aged 50 to 59 with multiple sclerosis.

Ten or more counts support this clonotype. The gene calls are TRBV2 and TRBJ1-5; D is possibly TRBD1 (6 bases). CDR1 is SNHLY and CDR2 is FYNNEI in the germline V gene. This CDR3 has 14 residues. V lost 4 bases to trimming and J lost 9 bases, with 16 bases between them. CDR3 nucleotide sequence: TGTGCCAGCAGTGGGAAGGGGACACCCTCGCCCCAGCATTTT. This gives the protein CASSGKGTPSPQHF.

The CDR3 here is CASSTDGKVYGYTF. For the CDR3, the DNA is TGCGCCAGCAGCACGGACGGGAAGGTTTATGGCTACACCTTC. The rearrangement uses TRBV5-1 and TRBJ1-2; D is unclear. Trimming took 4 bases from V and 5 from J, leaving 15 bases between them. The CDR3 loop spans 14 amino acids. From germline, CDR1 is SGHRS and CDR2 YFSETQ.

This clonotype has at least ten counts. This rearrangement joins TRBV15 to TRBJ2-7, with 8 bases identical to TRBD1. The CDR3 spans 14 residues. In germline, CDR1 is LNHNV, CDR2 YYDKDF (reference sequence). Trimming removed 5 bases from V and 5 bases from J; junction bases left unmatched: 8. The CDR3: CATSSRQGFDEQYF. DNA for the CDR3: TGTGCCACCAGCTCCCGACAGGGGTTCGACGAGCAGTACTTC.

In this sample, this clonotype turned up a few times. The chain joins TRBV11-3 to TRBJ2-5; D is uncertain. V lost 5 bases and J lost 5, with 18 bases in between. The length of the CDR3 is 15 residues. Germline-derived CDR1 and CDR2 are SGHNT and YENEEA. DNA of the CDR3: TGTGCCAGCAGCCCTTCAGGCGATCTTGGGGAGACCCAGTACTTC. Protein product: CASSPSGDLGETQYF.

This clonotype was seen at least ten times. V usage is TRBV5-1 and J usage is TRBJ2-3, with D perhaps being TRBD1 or TRBD2 (6 bases each). This CDR3 spans 15 amino acids. Deletions cut 3 bases from V and 0 bases from J, with 11 bases between. Germline V gives CDR1 SGHRS, CDR2 YFSETQ. CDR3 DNA sequence: TGCGCCAGCAGCTCTAGGGGGACTAGCACAGATACGCAGTATTTT. It encodes CASSSRGTSTDTQYF.

This clonotype was detected many times. The chain has TRBV6-1 and TRBJ1-1; TRBD1 might be the D (6 bases). The CDR3 sequence is 15 residues long. V was clipped by 5 bases and J by 0 bases, with 13 bases between them. Germline V gene lookup returns CDR1 MNHNS and CDR2 SASEGT. The CDR3 DNA reads TGTGCCAGCAGTCTCTGGGACACTATGAACACTGAAGCTTTCTTT. Encoded protein: CASSLWDTMNTEAFF.

This clonotype has ten or more counts. This rearrangement joins TRBV20-1 to TRBJ2-5; the match to TRBD2 covers 12 bases. With V trimmed by 7 bases and J by 6 bases, 12 bases remained unmatched. The CDR3 loop spans 15 amino acids. Per germline, CDR1 DFQATT and CDR2 SNEGSKA (reference sequence). The CDR3 protein is CSVGALAGGRKTQYF. DNA of the CDR3: TGCAGTGTTGGCGCTCTAGCGGGGGGGCGAAAGACCCAGTACTTC.

This clonotype was observed a handful of times. This chain links TRBV7-2 with TRBJ2-7; D might be TRBD1 or TRBD2, each matching 5 bases. Trimming pared 5 bases from V and 2 bases from J, leaving 10 bases between. The CDR3 totals 13 residues. Germline assignment: CDR1 SGHTA and CDR2 FQGNSA. In DNA, the CDR3 is TGTGCCAGCAGCCACCGGGACCCCTACGAGCAGTACTTC. Protein: CASSHRDPYEQYF.

This clonotype was seen many times. The chain carries TRBV6-6 and TRBJ1-1; TRBD1 might be the D (5 bases). V lost 6 bases, J lost 2 bases, and 16 bases lay in between. CDR1 and CDR2 (germline): MNHNY, SVGAGI (reference sequence). The CDR3 spans 15 residues. CDR3 in DNA: TGTGCCAGCAGCCCTGCCCGAGGGGAAAACACTGAAGCTTTCTTT. It yields the protein CASSPARGENTEAFF.

The sample holds many counts of this clonotype. The rearrangement uses TRBV5-1 and TRBJ2-1; 8 positions agree with TRBD2. Germline trimming cut 3 bases from V and 16 bases from J; bases unmatched to any gene: 6. This CDR3 contains 11 residues. Germline V gene data show CDR1 as SGHRS and CDR2 as YFSETQ. The CDR3 coding sequence is TGCGCCAGCAGCTCCGGGACTAGAGGTTTCTTC. This translates into CASSSGTRGFF.

This clonotype was seen at least ten times. The chain is built from TRBV3-1 and TRBJ1-1; tentatively, D is TRBD1 (5 bases). The CDR3 totals 12 residues. Deletions cut 7 bases from V and 11 bases from J, with 17 bases between. Germline V gives CDR1 LGHDT, CDR2 YNNKEL (reference sequence). CDR3 region: CASTRVGQAAFF. Here the CDR3 DNA reads TGTGCCAGCACGCGTGTGGGGCAGGCGGCTTTCTTT.

This clonotype was observed many times. The chain carries TRBV18 and TRBJ2-5; D is possibly TRBD1 or TRBD2 (5 bases each). This CDR3 contains 14 residues. V dropped 0 bases and J dropped 3 bases, with 8 bases sitting between them. Germline lookup yields CDR1 KGHSH and CDR2 LQKENI. Here the CDR3 reads CASSPPGRKETQYF. In DNA, the CDR3 is TGTGCCAGCTCACCACCGGGACGGAAAGAGACCCAGTACTTC.

This clonotype has a count of ten or more. This sequence joins TRBV5-1 and TRBJ2-1; D uncertain. CDR3 length: 16 amino acids. Germline-derived CDR1 and CDR2 are SGHRS and YFSETQ. With 3 bases removed from V and 0 bases from J, the gap between germline ends came to 13 bases. CDR3 protein: CASSSSGLSSYNEQFF. CDR3 coding DNA: TGCGCCAGCAGCTCGTCAGGCCTGAGCTCCTACAATGAGCAGTTCTTC.

This clonotype was recorded at least ten times. The genes are TRBV28 and TRBJ2-1, with 12 nucleotides matching TRBD2. Germline loops: CDR1 MDHEN, CDR2 SYDVKM. V shed 5 bases and J 7 bases; nucleotides not matched to a gene: 12. The CDR3 has 17 residues. CDR3 nucleotides: TGTGCCAGCAGTCCCCTCGGACTAGCGGGGAACACAAATGAGCAGTTCTTC. Amino acids: CASSPLGLAGNTNEQFF.

About this clonotype: A much larger clone is a single base away; this may be a read error. The chain couples TRBV10-3 to TRBJ2-5; 8 nucleotides match TRBD2. CDR1 and CDR2 (germline): ENHRY, SYGVKD. The CDR3 covers 13 residues. Trimming took 10 bases from V and 0 from J; bases not matched to a gene: 4. The CDR3 DNA is TGTGCCACGGGGGGGAAGGACCAAGAGACCCAGTACTTC. Protein product: CATGGKDQETQYF.

The sample holds a few counts of this clonotype. A read error may produce the germline difference seen at one junction end. The genes are TRBV6-6 and TRBJ1-5; D remains ambiguous. CDR1 is MNHNY and CDR2 is SVGAGI in the germline V gene (reference sequence). The CDR3 runs to 11 residues. CDR3 protein: CASGLDQPQNF. Written as DNA, the CDR3 is TGTGCCAGCGGGTTAGATCAGCCCCAGAATTTT.

This clonotype came up many times. This chain links TRBV7-9 with TRBJ2-2; D is unresolved. Germline V gives CDR1 SEHNR, CDR2 FQNEAQ (reference sequence). V lost 5 bases and J 3 bases, leaving 10 bases between the germline ends. The CDR3 is made up of 14 amino acids. The CDR3 DNA sequence: TGTGCCAGCAGCCACAACCGCGACACCGGGGAGCTGTTTTTT. This translates into CASSHNRDTGELFF.

The V gene is TRBV12-3 or TRBV12-4, the J gene TRBJ1-2, with 10 nucleotides matching TRBD1. The CDR3 length is 14 residues. V was clipped by 1 base and J by 5 bases; unmatched bases: 1. DNA of the CDR3: TGTGCCAGCAGTTTAGGACAGGGGGCTTATGGCTACACCTTC. Its protein product is CASSLGQGAYGYTF.

This clonotype was observed many times. The V gene is TRBV7-2, the J gene TRBJ2-3; D not certain. The V end was cut by 6 bases, the J end by 1 base, with 17 bases between. The CDR3 spans 16 residues. Germline CDR1 SGHTA, CDR2 FQGNSA. The CDR3 protein is CASSPDWGLGTDTQYF. In DNA, the CDR3 is TGTGCCAGCAGTCCAGACTGGGGTCTTGGCACAGATACGCAGTATTTT.

This clonotype was seen repeatedly, ten times or more. V and J are TRBV10-3 and TRBJ2-3, with D hard to call. The CDR3 runs to 15 residues. Germline V gene sequence: CDR1 ENHRY, CDR2 SYGVKD. V gave up 0 bases and J gave up 0 bases, with 7 bases separating them. CDR3 in amino acids: CAISESELSTDTQYF. CDR3 nucleotide sequence: TGTGCCATCAGTGAGTCGGAACTTAGCACAGATACGCAGTATTTT.

This clonotype was counted at least ten times. The chain recombines TRBV27 with TRBJ2-7; a possible D gene is TRBD1 (6 bases). V was pared by 11 bases and J by 4 bases, with 15 bases between. Germline V gene lookup returns CDR1 MNHEY and CDR2 SMNVEV (reference sequence). The CDR3 loop spans 12 amino acids. CDR3 bases: TGTGCCGCAGGGGACCTGGATTACGAGCAGTACTTC. Protein product: CAAGDLDYEQYF.

The table lists this clonotype with many counts. The genes are TRBV24-1 and TRBJ2-4; D possibly matches TRBD1 or TRBD2 (5 bases each). This CDR3 comprises 13 residues. Germline values: CDR1 KGHDR, CDR2 SFDVKD. Trimming took off 4 bases at V and 5 bases at J, with 8 bases between the two ends. The chain's CDR3 is CATSEGDQNIQYF. CDR3 nucleotide sequence: TGTGCCACCAGTGAGGGGGACCAAAACATTCAGTACTTC.

This clonotype has more than one count but fewer than ten. V usage is TRBV6-5 and J usage is TRBJ2-5; a possible D gene is TRBD1 (6 bases). Germline assignment: CDR1 MNHEY and CDR2 SVGAGI. V was pared by 4 bases and J by 6 bases, with 12 bases between. The CDR3 is 13 residues long. CDR3 nucleotide sequence: TGTGCCAGCAGTTTCAACAGGGCAAAGACCCAGTACTTC. Residues: CASSFNRAKTQYF.

The chain is built from TRBV10-3 and TRBJ2-3; possibly TRBD1 for D (5 bases). The V gene's germline CDR1 is ENHRY and CDR2 SYGVKD. V was pared by 6 bases and J by 0 bases, with 13 bases between. This CDR3 contains 15 residues. The CDR3 DNA sequence: TGTGCCATCAGGGAAGGGCAGGGTAGCACAGATACGCAGTATTTT. The encoded protein is CAIREGQGSTDTQYF.